The present T cell receptor beta chain was sequenced within a study of T-cell reconstitution after alpha-beta-depleted transplantation in children. General observations from the study: Alpha-beta T cells present about two months after transplant were reported to originate from several hundred expanded graft clones.

This clonotype has more than one count but fewer than ten. Antigen: not known. This CDR3 is built from 15 residues. Germline lookup yields CDR1 KGHSH and CDR2 LQKENI. The V gene lost 2 bases and the J gene lost 4 bases, with 14 bases spanning the gap. Preparation of the TCRbeta library was carried out with unique molecular identifiers. TCRdb re-analysed the PCR reads in MiXCR, keeping a single row per CDR3 protein. This sample has about 580,000 distinct CDR3 sequences; about a quarter occur once, and the top ten carry about 35%. Sample: PBMCs, taken before TCRalphabeta/CD19-depleted stem cell transplant. The chain carries TRBV18 and TRBJ2-5, with D perhaps matching TRBD2 (6 bases). The sequence was obtained from a boy younger than two with Wiskott-Aldrich syndrome, due to receive a stem cell transplant. CDR3: CASSPFSGNIETQYF. The CDR3 DNA is TGTGCCAGCTCACCATTTAGCGGTAACATAGAGACCCAGTACTTC.